The clone carrying this T cell receptor (beta chain) has a handful of counts. Antigen specificity is unknown. The sample comes from a study of cytomegalovirus exposure and HLA in healthy donors. Study-wide context: Out of 300 to 500 genotyped donors, roughly 78% belonged to the Caucasian-associated ancestry cluster.

Trimming removed 1 base at V and 3 bases at J, with 21 bases between. Per the germline V gene, CDR1 is MGHDK and CDR2 is SYGVNS. The CDR3 extends over 18 amino acids. Study conclusions and caveats: With DRB1 most and HLA-C fewest, TCR association rates differed between HLA loci in a later analysis. Among the CMV-associated chains, a few were confirmed in vitro as specific for CMV antigens. With later analysis, a missense DCLRE1C variant became linked to TCR beta V- and J-gene trimming.

This PCR relied on a set of 60 Vbeta primers and 13 Jbeta primers. Clones were read by immunoSEQ multiplex PCR, and TCRdb kept only the in-frame ones, dropping some. In the table there are about 200,000 clones, 9.5% to 15% of which are singletons. Sequences were obtained from PBMCs. The V and J genes are TRBV25-1 and TRBJ2-5; TRBD2 might be the D (6 bases). The receptor comes from a man aged 45-65 years in good health and CMV-seropositive. Written as DNA, the CDR3 is TGTGCCAGCAGTGAATGGGGCGGGGCATGGGCCAGTGAAGAGACCCAGTACTTC. It is translated as CASSEWGGAWASEETQYF.